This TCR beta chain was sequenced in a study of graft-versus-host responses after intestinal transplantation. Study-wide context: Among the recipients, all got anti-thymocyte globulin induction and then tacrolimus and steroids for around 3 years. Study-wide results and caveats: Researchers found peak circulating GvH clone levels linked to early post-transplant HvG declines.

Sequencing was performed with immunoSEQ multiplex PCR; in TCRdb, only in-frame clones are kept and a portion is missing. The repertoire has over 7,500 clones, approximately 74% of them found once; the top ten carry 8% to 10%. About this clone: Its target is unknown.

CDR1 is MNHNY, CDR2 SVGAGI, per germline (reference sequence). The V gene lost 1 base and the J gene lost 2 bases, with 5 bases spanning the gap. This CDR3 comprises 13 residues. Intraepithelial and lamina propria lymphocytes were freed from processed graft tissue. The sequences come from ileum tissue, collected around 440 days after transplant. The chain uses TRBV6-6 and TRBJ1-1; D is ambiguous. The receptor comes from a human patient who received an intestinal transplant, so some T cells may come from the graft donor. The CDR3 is CASSYLTNTEAFF. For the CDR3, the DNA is TGTGCCAGCAGTTACTTGACTAACACTGAAGCTTTCTTT.